The T cell receptor beta chain under discussion was sequenced for a study of T cells in tumors after PD-1 blockade. Some clones are missing from TCRdb's copy, which holds only in-frame ones; the method was immunoSEQ multiplex PCR. The sample holds around 11,000 clones, about 67% seen once. The CDR3 sequence is 15 residues long. Germline V gene data show CDR1 as MNHEY and CDR2 as SVGAGI. Trimming shortened V by 2 bases and J by 0 bases, and 8 bases separated the two germline ends. V usage is TRBV6-5 and J usage is TRBJ1-5, with D perhaps TRBD1 (6 bases). The sample was tumor tissue, taken after anti-PD-1 treatment. The clonotype comes from a human donor with basal cell carcinoma. The DNA of the CDR3 is TGTGCCAGCAGTTACAGACAGGATAGCAATCAGCCCCAGCATTTT. It encodes CASSYRQDSNQPQHF.